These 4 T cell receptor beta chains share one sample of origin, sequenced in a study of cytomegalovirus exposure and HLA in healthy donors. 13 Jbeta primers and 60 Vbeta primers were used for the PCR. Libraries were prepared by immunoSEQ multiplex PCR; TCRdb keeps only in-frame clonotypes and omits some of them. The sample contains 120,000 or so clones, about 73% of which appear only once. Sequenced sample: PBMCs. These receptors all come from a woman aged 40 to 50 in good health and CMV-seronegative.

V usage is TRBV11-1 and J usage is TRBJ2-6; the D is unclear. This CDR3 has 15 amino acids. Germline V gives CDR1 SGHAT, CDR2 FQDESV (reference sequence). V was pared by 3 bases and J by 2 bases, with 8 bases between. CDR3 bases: TGTGCCAGCAGCTTTGGGCTACCTGGGGCCAACGTCCTGACTTTC. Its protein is CASSFGLPGANVLTF.

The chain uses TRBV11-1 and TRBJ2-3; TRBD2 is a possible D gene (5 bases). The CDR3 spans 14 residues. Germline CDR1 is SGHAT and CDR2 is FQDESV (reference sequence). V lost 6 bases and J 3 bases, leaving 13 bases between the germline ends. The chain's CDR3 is CASRFGIGTDTQYF. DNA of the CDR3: TGTGCCAGCAGGTTCGGGATCGGTACAGATACGCAGTATTTT.

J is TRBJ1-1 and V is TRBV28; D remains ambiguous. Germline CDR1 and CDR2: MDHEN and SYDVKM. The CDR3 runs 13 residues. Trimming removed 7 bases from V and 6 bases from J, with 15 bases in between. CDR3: CASNQPGRAEAFF. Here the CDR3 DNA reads TGTGCCAGCAACCAACCCGGGAGGGCTGAAGCTTTCTTT.

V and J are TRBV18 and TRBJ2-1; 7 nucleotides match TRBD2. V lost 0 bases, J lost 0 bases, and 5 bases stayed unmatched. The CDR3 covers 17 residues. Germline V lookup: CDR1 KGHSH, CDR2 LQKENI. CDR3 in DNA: TGTGCCAGCTCACCACCGCAACTAGCGCGCTCCTACAATGAGCAGTTCTTC. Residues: CASSPPQLARSYNEQFF. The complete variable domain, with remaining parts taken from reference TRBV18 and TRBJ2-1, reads NAGVMQNPRHLVRRRGQEARLRCSPMKGHSHVYWYRQLPEEGLKFMVYLQKENIIDESGMPKERFSAEFPKEGPSILRIQQVVRGDSAAYFCASSPPQLARSYNEQFFGPGTRLTVL.